This T cell receptor (beta chain) is drawn from a study of blood T cell repertoires in COVID-19. Some clones are missing from TCRdb's copy, which holds only in-frame ones; the method was immunoSEQ multiplex PCR. The sample contains 300,000 to 400,000 clones, roughly nine tenths of which appear only once. Living in about two dozen US areas, the participants were between 18 and 89 years of age. It was within 2 weeks before study entry that exposed participants met a COVID-19 case. The sequencing input was PBMCs or T cells enriched from blood (not recorded which). The clonotype originates from a woman aged 30 to 39 who had been exposed to COVID-19.

CDR3 in DNA: TGTGCCAGCAGACGACAGGTTTTGAACACTGAAGCTTTCTTT. As protein: CASRRQVLNTEAFF. The chain recombines TRBV27 with TRBJ1-1, with D perhaps matching TRBD1 (6 bases). The CDR3 covers 14 residues. Trimming took 6 bases from V and 0 from J, leaving 11 bases between them. From germline, CDR1 is MNHEY and CDR2 SMNVEV (reference sequence).